This passage covers 18 T cell receptor beta chains from one sample sequenced in a study of technical replicates of blood from four donors. Sequenced by immunoSEQ multiplex PCR; TCRdb stores in-frame clones only, minus some. Seen here are some 15,000 clones, about nine tenths observed once, and the top ten hold 9.5% to 11%. Sequenced material: PBMCs. The receptors originated from a human donor in good health.

The chain links TRBV19 to TRBJ1-1; 8 positions agree with TRBD1. The CDR3 sequence is 17 residues long. V lost 4 bases, J lost 3 bases, and 13 bases stayed unmatched. Looked up from germline, CDR1 is LNHDA and CDR2 is SQIVND (reference sequence). The CDR3 spells CASSKFTTGAEYTEAFF. In nucleotides, the CDR3 is TGTGCCAGTAGTAAGTTCACGACAGGGGCGGAGTACACTGAAGCTTTCTTT.

This clone showed up just a few times. V and J are TRBV5-1 and TRBJ2-7; 10 bases fit TRBD2. Germline CDR1 SGHRS, CDR2 YFSETQ. The CDR3 spans 15 residues. V was clipped by 4 bases and J by 2 bases; unmatched bases: 6. DNA for the CDR3: TGCGCCAGCAGCACTCCCGGGACTAGCGCCTACGAGCAGTACTTC. This gives the protein CASSTPGTSAYEQYF. The complete variable domain, with remaining parts taken from reference TRBV5-1 and TRBJ2-7, reads KAGVTQTPRYLIKTRGQQVTLSCSPISGHRSVSWYQQTPGQGLQFLFEYFSETQRNKGNFPGRFSGRQFSNSRSEMNVSTLELGDSALYLCASSTPGTSAYEQYFGPGTRLTVT.

This chain joins TRBV27 and TRBJ2-7, with a tentative D call TRBD2 (6 bases). V lost 5 bases and J 5 bases, leaving 13 bases between the germline ends. The CDR3 totals 13 residues. CDR1 MNHEY and CDR2 SMNVEV come from the germline V gene (reference sequence). This CDR3 reads CASSPGRTNEQYF. DNA for the CDR3: TGTGCCAGCAGTCCCGGGAGAACCAACGAGCAGTACTTC.

A single count supports this clone. This sequence joins TRBV11-2 and TRBJ1-2, with TRBD1 matching over 9 bases. Unmatched junction bases numbered 16, after V lost 4 bases and J lost 1 base. The germline V gene encodes CDR1 SGHAT and CDR2 FQNNGV. This CDR3 spans 19 amino acids. In DNA form, the CDR3 reads TGTGCCAGCAGCTCCTTAAGGGGGGACAGGGCGCGGGGTAACTATGGCTACACCTTC. Translation gives CASSSLRGDRARGNYGYTF.

This sequence joins TRBV11-1 and TRBJ2-1, with D perhaps matching TRBD1 (7 bases). The CDR3 spans 13 residues. Trimming stripped 6 bases from V and 8 bases from J, with 14 bases between. Per the germline V gene, CDR1 is SGHAT and CDR2 is FQDESV (reference sequence). The CDR3 bases are TGTGCCAGCAGGGAGGGGGCGCGGGATGAGCAGTTCTTC. Protein product: CASREGARDEQFF.

The genes are TRBV7-7 and TRBJ2-1; 11 nucleotides match TRBD1. Trimming at V came to 4 bases and at J to 6 bases, leaving 2 bases not matched to a gene. Germline CDR1 is SSHAT and CDR2 is FNYEAQ (reference sequence). This CDR3 contains 14 residues. The CDR3 sequence: CASSSGTGGNEQFF. The CDR3 DNA is TGTGCCAGCAGCTCCGGGACAGGGGGCAATGAGCAGTTCTTC.

This chain connects TRBV6-5 to TRBJ1-1; 11 nucleotides match TRBD1. V lost 6 bases, J lost 14 bases, and 11 bases stayed unmatched. The germline gives CDR1 MNHEY, CDR2 SVGAGI. The CDR3 is made up of 13 amino acids. The CDR3 DNA is TGTGCCAGCAGGAAACCGGGACAGGGGGATTTATTCTTT. It specifies CASRKPGQGDLFF.

The rearrangement joins TRBV9 to TRBJ1-2, with D perhaps TRBD1 (6 bases). V lost 0 bases and J lost 8, with 17 bases in between. The CDR3 loop spans 15 amino acids. Germline lookup yields CDR1 SGDLS and CDR2 YYNGEE. CDR3 bases: TGTGCCAGCAGCGTAGGATTTTCAGGGGCGGCGGGCTACACCTTC. Translating gives CASSVGFSGAAGYTF.

The rearrangement links TRBV10-2 to TRBJ2-5, with 10 bases identical to TRBD2. The CDR3 totals 16 residues. J was trimmed by 5 bases and V by 6 bases; bases with no gene match: 12. CDR1 is WSHSY and CDR2 is SAAADI in the germline V gene. In DNA, the CDR3 is TGCGCCAGCAGCTCGAGCGGGAGGGCCGTGAGGGAGACCCAGTACTTC. Its translation is CASSSSGRAVRETQYF.

CDR3 residues: CASSSTGRGYTF. As DNA, the CDR3 is TGCGCCAGCAGTTCTACAGGTCGGGGCTACACCTTC. The chain combines TRBV5-1 with TRBJ1-2, with D perhaps matching TRBD1 (5 bases). V dropped 5 bases and J dropped 8 bases, with 13 bases sitting between them. The length of the CDR3 is 12 residues. Germline V gene sequence: CDR1 SGHRS, CDR2 YFSETQ.

The chain employs TRBV19 and TRBJ2-7; possibly TRBD2 for D (7 bases). The V gene lost 7 bases and the J gene lost 5 bases, with 18 bases spanning the gap. Germline V gene sequence: CDR1 LNHDA, CDR2 SQIVND (reference sequence). The CDR3 sequence is 14 residues long. CDR3 amino acids: CASTPWGGFDEQYF. For the CDR3, the DNA is TGTGCCAGTACCCCCTGGGGGGGCTTCGACGAGCAGTACTTC.

J is TRBJ2-1 and V is TRBV7-3; 8 bases are shared with TRBD2. V trimming: 5 bases; J trimming: 4 bases; junction bases outside the gene matches: 7. The CDR3 is 15 residues long. Germline CDR1 is SGHTA and CDR2 is FQGTGA. The CDR3: CASSLGAGEYNEQFF. The CDR3, as DNA: TGTGCCAGCAGCCTCGGAGCGGGAGAATACAATGAGCAGTTCTTC.

Details on this clone: The CDR3 ends on some other residue instead of the conserved phenylalanine or tryptophan, so this is likely a read error. It is unclear where the CDR3 begins or ends on the DNA, so no DNA is shown, and the CDR3 is as TCRdb lists it. The genes are TRBV6-1 and TRBJ1-2; the D call TRBD1 from the table was never checked on the DNA. Germline V gene data show CDR1 as MNHNS and CDR2 as SASEGT. Ends included, the CDR3 has 9 residues. The CDR3: CASRDRGPY.

As DNA, the CDR3 is TGTGCCAGCAGCTACGGGCAAGAGACCCAGTACTTC. Protein: CASSYGQETQYF. The J gene is TRBJ2-5, the V gene TRBV5-6; no clear D. The length of the CDR3 is 12 residues. Looked up from germline, CDR1 is SGHDT and CDR2 is YYEEEE. V was clipped by 3 bases and J by 2 bases, with 5 bases between them.

This clone was picked up one time. V usage is TRBV28 and J usage is TRBJ2-1; D is ambiguous. Germline-derived CDR1 and CDR2 are MDHEN and SYDVKM. This CDR3 has 13 amino acids. The germline V and J ends were trimmed by 6 bases and 2 bases, with 8 bases remaining between them. DNA for the CDR3: TGTGCCAGCAGCTCCTGGCCCTACAATGAGCAGTTCTTC. Protein product: CASSSWPYNEQFF. Based on the CDR3 plus reference TRBV28 and TRBJ2-1, the full variable domain is DVKVTQSSRYLVKRTGEKVFLECVQDMDHENMFWYRQDPGLGLRLIYFSYDVKMKEKGDIPEGYSVSREKKERFSLILESASTNQTSMYLCASSSWPYNEQFFGPGTRLTVL.

This clone has more than one count but fewer than ten. The DNA for the CDR3 is TGTGCCAGCAGCTTACAGGGGGCGAACACCGGGGAGCTGTTTTTT. Translating it yields CASSLQGANTGELFF. This rearrangement joins TRBV7-6 to TRBJ2-2, with 7 nucleotides matching TRBD1. Germline CDR1 reads SGHVS; CDR2 reads FNYEAQ. The V gene end was trimmed by 2 bases and the J gene end by 0 bases; junction bases not matched to a gene: 0. This CDR3 is built from 15 residues.

The chain carries TRBV19 and TRBJ2-1; 8 bases align to TRBD2. CDR3 length equals 17 residues. The V gene end was trimmed by 2 bases and the J gene end by 4 bases; junction bases not matched to a gene: 10. CDR1 is LNHDA and CDR2 is SQIVND in the germline V gene (reference sequence). DNA of the CDR3: TGTGCCAGTAGTATAATTGACTCGGGAGGGAGATACAATGAGCAGTTCTTC. Protein: CASSIIDSGGRYNEQFF. The full variable domain, its missing parts supplied by reference TRBV19 and TRBJ2-1, is DGGITQSPKYLFRKEGQNVTLSCEQNLNHDAMYWYRQDPGQGLRLIYYSQIVNDFQKGDIAEGYSVSREKKESFPLTVTSAQKNPTAFYLCASSIIDSGGRYNEQFFGPGTRLTVL.

The rearrangement uses TRBV7-8 and TRBJ2-7, with D possibly TRBD2 on 6 matching bases. Germline loops: CDR1 SGHVS, CDR2 FQNEAQ. Trimming removed 1 base at V and 3 bases at J, with 7 bases between. This CDR3 has 13 amino acids. This CDR3 reads CASSLVRGYEQYF. The DNA for the CDR3 is TGTGCCAGCAGCTTAGTGCGGGGCTACGAGCAGTACTTC.